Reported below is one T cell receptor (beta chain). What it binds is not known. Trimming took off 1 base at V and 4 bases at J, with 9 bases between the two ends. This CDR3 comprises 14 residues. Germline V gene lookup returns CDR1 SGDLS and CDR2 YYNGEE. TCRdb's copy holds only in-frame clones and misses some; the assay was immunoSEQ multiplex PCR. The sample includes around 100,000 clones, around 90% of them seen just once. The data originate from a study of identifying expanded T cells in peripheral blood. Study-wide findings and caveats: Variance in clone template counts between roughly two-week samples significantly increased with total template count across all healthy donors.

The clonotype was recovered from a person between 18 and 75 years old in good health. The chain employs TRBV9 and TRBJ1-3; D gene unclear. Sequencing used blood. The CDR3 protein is CASSVQVAGNTIYF. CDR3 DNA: TGTGCCAGCAGCGTACAGGTAGCCGGAAACACCATATATTTT.